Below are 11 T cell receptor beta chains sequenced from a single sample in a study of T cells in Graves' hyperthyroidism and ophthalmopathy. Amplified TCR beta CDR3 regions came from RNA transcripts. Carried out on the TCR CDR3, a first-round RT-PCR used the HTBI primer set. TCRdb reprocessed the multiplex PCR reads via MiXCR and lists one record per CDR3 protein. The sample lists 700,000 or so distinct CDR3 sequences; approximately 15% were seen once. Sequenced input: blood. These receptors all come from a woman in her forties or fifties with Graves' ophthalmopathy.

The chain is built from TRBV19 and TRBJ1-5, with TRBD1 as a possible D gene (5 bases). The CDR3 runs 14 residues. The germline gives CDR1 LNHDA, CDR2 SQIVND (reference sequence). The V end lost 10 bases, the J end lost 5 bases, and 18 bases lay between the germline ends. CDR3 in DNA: TGTGCCACCAGAGAAACAGGTTCTTATCAGCCCCAGCATTTT. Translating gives CATRETGSYQPQHF.

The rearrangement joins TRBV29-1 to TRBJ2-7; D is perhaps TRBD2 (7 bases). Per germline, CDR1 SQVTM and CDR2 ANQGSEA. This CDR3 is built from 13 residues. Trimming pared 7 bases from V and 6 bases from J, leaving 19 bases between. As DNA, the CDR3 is TGCAGCGGGGGGGGGGGGGCGTTCCTCGAGCAGTACTTC. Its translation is CSGGGGAFLEQYF.

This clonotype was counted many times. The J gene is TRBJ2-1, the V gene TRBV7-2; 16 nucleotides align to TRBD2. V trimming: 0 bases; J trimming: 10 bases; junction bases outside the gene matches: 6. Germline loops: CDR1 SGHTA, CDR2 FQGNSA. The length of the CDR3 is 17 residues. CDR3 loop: CASSLAGTSGRAWEQFF. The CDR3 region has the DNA TGTGCCAGCAGCTTAGCCGGGACTAGCGGGAGGGCCTGGGAGCAGTTCTTC.

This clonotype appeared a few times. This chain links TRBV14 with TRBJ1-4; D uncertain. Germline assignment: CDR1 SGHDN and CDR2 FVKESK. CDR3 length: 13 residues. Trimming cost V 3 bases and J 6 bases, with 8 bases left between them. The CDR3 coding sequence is TGTGCCAGCAGCCATTGGCGAGATGAAAAACTGTTTTTT. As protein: CASSHWRDEKLFF.

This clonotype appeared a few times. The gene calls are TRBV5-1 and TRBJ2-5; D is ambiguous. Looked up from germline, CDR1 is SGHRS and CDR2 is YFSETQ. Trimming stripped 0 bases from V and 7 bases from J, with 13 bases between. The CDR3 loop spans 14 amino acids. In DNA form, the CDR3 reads TGCGCCAGCAGCTTGGATACAGACTTAGGGACCCAGTACTTC. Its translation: CASSLDTDLGTQYF. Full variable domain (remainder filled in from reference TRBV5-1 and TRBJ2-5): KAGVTQTPRYLIKTRGQQVTLSCSPISGHRSVSWYQQTPGQGLQFLFEYFSETQRNKGNFPGRFSGRQFSNSRSEMNVSTLELGDSALYLCASSLDTDLGTQYFGPGTRLLVL.

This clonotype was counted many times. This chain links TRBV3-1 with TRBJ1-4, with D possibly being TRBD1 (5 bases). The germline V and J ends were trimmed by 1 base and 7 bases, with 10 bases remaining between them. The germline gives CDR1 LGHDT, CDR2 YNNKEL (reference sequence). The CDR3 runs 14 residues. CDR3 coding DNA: TGTGCCAGCAGCCAAGCGGGACGGGGTGAAAAACTGTTTTTT. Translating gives CASSQAGRGEKLFF.

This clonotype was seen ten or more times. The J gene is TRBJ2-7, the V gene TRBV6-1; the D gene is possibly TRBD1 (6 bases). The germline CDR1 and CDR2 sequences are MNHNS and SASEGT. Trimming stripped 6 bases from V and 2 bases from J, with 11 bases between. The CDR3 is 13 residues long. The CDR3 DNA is TGTGCCAGCAGACGACAGGAGCCCTACGAGCAGTACTTC. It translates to CASRRQEPYEQYF.

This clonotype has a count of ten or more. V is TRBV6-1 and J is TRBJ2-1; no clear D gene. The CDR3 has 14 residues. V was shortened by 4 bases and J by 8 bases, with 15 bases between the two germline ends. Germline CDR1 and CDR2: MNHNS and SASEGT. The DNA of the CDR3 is TGTGCCAGCAGTGTAGGTGGCAGTCTCGATGAGCAGTTCTTC. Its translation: CASSVGGSLDEQFF.

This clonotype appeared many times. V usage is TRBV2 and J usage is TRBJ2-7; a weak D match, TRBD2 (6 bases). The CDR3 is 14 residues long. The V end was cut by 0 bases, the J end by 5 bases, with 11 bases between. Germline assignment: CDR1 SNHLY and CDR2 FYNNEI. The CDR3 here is CASSEARGQDEQYF. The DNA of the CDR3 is TGTGCCAGCAGTGAAGCGCGGGGCCAGGACGAGCAGTACTTC. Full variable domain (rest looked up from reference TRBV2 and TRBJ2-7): EPEVTQTPSHQVTQMGQEVILRCVPISNHLYFYWYRQILGQKVEFLVSFYNNEISEKSEIFDDQFSVERPDGSNFTLKIRSTKLEDSAMYFCASSEARGQDEQYFGPGTRLTVT.

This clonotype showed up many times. CDR3 nucleotide sequence: TGTGCCAGCAGCCAAGGGGAGAAGTCGCATTCACCCCTCCACTTT. It is translated as CASSQGEKSHSPLHF. The chain links TRBV3-1 to TRBJ1-6; D call uncertain. CDR1 is LGHDT and CDR2 is YNNKEL in the germline V gene (reference sequence). This CDR3 spans 15 amino acids. Trimming removed 1 base from V and 8 bases from J, with 12 bases in between.

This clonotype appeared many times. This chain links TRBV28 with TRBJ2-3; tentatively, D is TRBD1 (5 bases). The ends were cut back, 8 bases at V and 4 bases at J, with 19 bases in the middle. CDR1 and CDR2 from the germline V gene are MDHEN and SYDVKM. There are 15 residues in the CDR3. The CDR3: CASPPPGRAADTQYF. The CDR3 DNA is TGTGCCAGCCCCCCCCCCGGCAGGGCCGCAGATACGCAGTATTTT. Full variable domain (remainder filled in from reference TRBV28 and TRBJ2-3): DVKVTQSSRYLVKRTGEKVFLECVQDMDHENMFWYRQDPGLGLRLIYFSYDVKMKEKGDIPEGYSVSREKKERFSLILESASTNQTSMYLCASPPPGRAADTQYFGPGTRLTVL.